The subject of this entry is one T cell receptor (beta chain). V lost 0 bases and J lost 4, with 3 bases in between. Germline V gene data show CDR1 as SGDLS and CDR2 as YYNGEE. The length of the CDR3 is 12 residues. The data are from a study of blood T cell repertoires in COVID-19. Study overall: Specimens from acute and convalescent COVID-19 originated in the United States, Italy and Spain. T cells, B-cell-depleted T cells, or PBMCs supplied cDNA or gDNA.

In the study's own analysis: How many nucleated cells were present was estimated from reference gene primer amplification. The method was immunoSEQ multiplex PCR; TCRdb's version includes in-frame clones alone and lacks a portion of them. The DNA gave D and trimming, while V, J and clone size come from that table. The sample records roughly 100,000 clones, over 70% being singletons. The sequence derives from a human donor with acute or convalescent COVID-19. The donor label of this sample is uncertain. Sequencing was carried out using peripheral blood. J is TRBJ2-3 and V is TRBV9, with no clear D. DNA of the CDR3: TGTGCCAGCAGCGTAGGGCCAGATACGCAGTATTTT. It yields the protein CASSVGPDTQYF.